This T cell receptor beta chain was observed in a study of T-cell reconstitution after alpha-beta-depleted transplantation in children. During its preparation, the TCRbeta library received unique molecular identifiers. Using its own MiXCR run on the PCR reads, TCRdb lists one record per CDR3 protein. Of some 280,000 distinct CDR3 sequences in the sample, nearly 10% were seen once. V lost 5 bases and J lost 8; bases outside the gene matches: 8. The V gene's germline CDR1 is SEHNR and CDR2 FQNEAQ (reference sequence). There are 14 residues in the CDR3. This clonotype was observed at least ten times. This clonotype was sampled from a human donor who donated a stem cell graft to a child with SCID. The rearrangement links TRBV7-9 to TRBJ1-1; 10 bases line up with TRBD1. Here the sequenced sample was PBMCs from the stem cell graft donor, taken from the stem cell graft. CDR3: CASSARGQGLEAFF. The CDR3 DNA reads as TGTGCCAGCAGCGCCCGGGGACAGGGGCTAGAAGCTTTCTTT.